Sequencing of this T cell receptor (beta chain) was carried out in a study of identical twins. To note about this clonotype: Its cognate antigen is unknown.

Findings and caveats of the study: Within twin pairs, the out-of-frame alpha sequences they shared showed excess low generation probability.

Unique molecular identifiers were present on the cDNA, and a universal primer site came from template switching. TCRdb re-analysed the 5' RACE reads in MiXCR, keeping a single row per CDR3 protein. The sample has 500,000 to 650,000 distinct CDR3 sequences; just over 7% are singletons. This CDR3 contains 15 residues. Germline V gene sequence: CDR1 SGHNT, CDR2 YENEEA. The V end lost 2 bases, the J end lost 0 bases, and 8 bases lay between the germline ends. These sequences were also reported in another study, on yellow fever vaccine responses in identical twins.

The sequence derives from a young woman in good health. Sample: PBMCs. The gene calls are TRBV11-3 and TRBJ1-3; D not resolved. This CDR3 reads CASSLSTTSGNTIYF. The CDR3 DNA is TGTGCCAGCAGCTTATCAACGACCTCTGGAAACACCATATATTTT.